The rows below give T cell receptor beta chains drawn from one sample of a study of blood T cell repertoires in COVID-19. The protocol was immunoSEQ multiplex PCR, while the TCRdb copy is restricted to in-frame clones and leaves out a portion. The data hold fewer than 300,000 clones, with approximately 90% observed a single time. Sequencing input: peripheral blood. The receptor set was obtained from a middle-aged man with COVID-19, enrolled during active disease. The CDR3 runs from the conserved cysteine through the conserved F or W. A D gene is named only where the DNA matches it firmly. Some rows mark clone size as missing; the rest say once, few, many or name a class of expanded clone.

j_gene: TRBJ2-7
d_gene: -
abundance: -
v_gene: TRBV14
CDR3nt: TGTGCCAGCAGCCGAGGAGTTGAAACGGGACACAGAAAGGACGAGCAGTACTTC
CDR3aa: CASSRGVETGHRKDEQYF

j_gene: TRBJ2-5
d_gene: -
abundance: -
v_gene: TRBV11-2
CDR3nt: TGTGCCAGCAGCTTGGTCACAGGGACGGAGACCCAGTACTTC
CDR3aa: CASSLVTGTETQYF

j_gene: TRBJ1-5
d_gene: TRBD1
abundance: -
v_gene: TRBV5-8
CDR3nt: TGTGCCAGCAGCTCCGGGACAGGGCCAAATCAGCCCCAGCATTTT
CDR3aa: CASSSGTGPNQPQHF

j_gene: TRBJ1-1
d_gene: -
abundance: -
v_gene: TRBV18
CDR3nt: TGTGCCAGCTCACCAATAGGGACTCGAGCTGAAGCTTTCTTT
CDR3aa: CASSPIGTRAEAFF

j_gene: TRBJ1-1
d_gene: -
abundance: -
v_gene: TRBV7-2
CDR3nt: TGTGCCAGCAGGCAACGGGGGAACACTGAAGCTTTCTTT
CDR3aa: CASRQRGNTEAFF

j_gene: TRBJ1-2
d_gene: -
abundance: -
v_gene: TRBV28
CDR3nt: TGTGCCAGCAGTTTTTCGGCAGGCTATGGCTACACCTTC
CDR3aa: CASSFSAGYGYTF

j_gene: TRBJ2-7
d_gene: -
abundance: few
v_gene: TRBV5-4
CDR3nt: TGTGCCAGCAGCACCTCCATCGGGCAGGGGTCGAGCGAGCAGTACTTC
CDR3aa: CASSTSIGQGSSEQYF

j_gene: TRBJ2-1
d_gene: TRBD2
abundance: -
v_gene: TRBV6-6
CDR3nt: TGTGCCAGCAGTTACGGAGCGGGACCCTACAATGAGCAGTTCTTC
CDR3aa: CASSYGAGPYNEQFF

j_gene: TRBJ2-1
d_gene: TRBD2
abundance: -
v_gene: TRBV7-6
CDR3nt: TGTGCCAGCAGCTTGGGACTAGCGGGGGGGCTCAATGAGCAGTTCTTC
CDR3aa: CASSLGLAGGLNEQFF

j_gene: TRBJ2-5
d_gene: -
abundance: -
v_gene: TRBV29-1
CDR3nt: TGCAGCGTTCGGGACTCTCCGTCGGAGACCCAGTACTTC
CDR3aa: CSVRDSPSETQYF

j_gene: TRBJ2-5
d_gene: TRBD1
abundance: -
v_gene: TRBV5-8
CDR3nt: TGTGCCAGCAGCTTGGAGCGGACAGGGAAAGAGACCCAGTACTTC
CDR3aa: CASSLERTGKETQYF

j_gene: TRBJ1-5
d_gene: -
abundance: few
v_gene: TRBV19
CDR3nt: TGTGCCAGTAGTCCCGTAGCAGGGCAGCCCCAGCATTTT
CDR3aa: CASSPVAGQPQHF

j_gene: TRBJ2-7
d_gene: TRBD2
abundance: -
v_gene: TRBV7-2
CDR3nt: TGTGCCAGCAGCCAAACTAGCGGCCTAACCTACGAGCAGTACTTC
CDR3aa: CASSQTSGLTYEQYF

j_gene: TRBJ1-1
d_gene: TRBD1
abundance: -
v_gene: TRBV5-1
CDR3nt: TGCGCCAGCAGCTCCGGGACAGGGGGCGTGAACACTGAAGCTTTCTTT
CDR3aa: CASSSGTGGVNTEAFF

j_gene: TRBJ1-3
d_gene: -
abundance: -
v_gene: TRBV18
CDR3nt: TGTGCCAGCTCAGAGCGACTCTCTGGAAACACCATATATTTT
CDR3aa: CASSERLSGNTIYF

j_gene: TRBJ1-4
d_gene: -
abundance: -
v_gene: TRBV12-3/TRBV12-4
CDR3nt: TGTGCCAGCAGCCGGACTGGCAATGAAAAACTGTTTTTT
CDR3aa: CASSRTGNEKLFF

j_gene: TRBJ2-1
d_gene: TRBD1
abundance: -
v_gene: TRBV13
CDR3nt: TGTGCCAGCAGCTTAGACAGTACAGGGGGATCCTACAATGAGCAGTTCTTC
CDR3aa: CASSLDSTGGSYNEQFF

j_gene: TRBJ2-3
d_gene: TRBD1
abundance: -
v_gene: TRBV2
CDR3nt: TGTGCCAGCAGTGTGTTTACAGGGGGAAGCACAGATACGCAGTATTTT
CDR3aa: CASSVFTGGSTDTQYF

j_gene: TRBJ1-4
d_gene: TRBD1
abundance: -
v_gene: TRBV7-2
CDR3nt: TGTGCCAGCAGCCCAGCCAAGGACAGGGTATTTGAAAAACTGTTTTTT
CDR3aa: CASSPAKDRVFEKLFF

j_gene: TRBJ1-2
d_gene: -
abundance: -
v_gene: TRBV19
CDR3nt: TGTGCCAGCACGACGGACATGGACTATGGCTACACCTTC
CDR3aa: CASTTDMDYGYTF

j_gene: TRBJ2-1
d_gene: -
abundance: once
v_gene: TRBV9
CDR3nt: TGTGCCAGCAGCGTAGGGACAGAGAGCTCCTACAATGAGCAGTTCTTC
CDR3aa: CASSVGTESSYNEQFF

j_gene: TRBJ2-7
d_gene: TRBD1
abundance: once
v_gene: TRBV5-1
CDR3nt: TGCGCCAGCACGATCGGACAGGGGGCCTACGAGCAGTACTTC
CDR3aa: CASTIGQGAYEQYF

j_gene: TRBJ2-3
d_gene: TRBD2
abundance: few
v_gene: TRBV7-8
CDR3nt: TGTGCCAGCAGCTTCGCTAGCGGGGGCACCACAGATACGCAGTATTTT
CDR3aa: CASSFASGGTTDTQYF

j_gene: TRBJ1-6
d_gene: TRBD1
abundance: -
v_gene: TRBV14
CDR3nt: TGTGCCAGCAGCCAAACACAGGGGGCGAATTCACCCCTCCACTTT
CDR3aa: CASSQTQGANSPLHF

j_gene: TRBJ2-5
d_gene: -
abundance: -
v_gene: TRBV5-5
CDR3nt: TGTGCCAGCAGCAAACAGGGTTGGCAAGAGACCCAGTACTTC
CDR3aa: CASSKQGWQETQYF

j_gene: TRBJ2-3
d_gene: -
abundance: few
v_gene: TRBV20-1
CDR3nt: TGCAGTGCTAGTAAGAAGGACATAACAGATACGCAGTATTTT
CDR3aa: CSASKKDITDTQYF

j_gene: TRBJ1-1
d_gene: -
abundance: -
v_gene: TRBV19
CDR3nt: TGTGCCAGTAGTATCTTGAGACAGAACACTGAAGCTTTCTTT
CDR3aa: CASSILRQNTEAFF

j_gene: TRBJ2-1
d_gene: TRBD1
abundance: -
v_gene: TRBV15
CDR3nt: TGTGCCACCAGCCCCCGACAGGGATCCTACAATGAGCAGTTCTTC
CDR3aa: CATSPRQGSYNEQFF

j_gene: TRBJ2-3
d_gene: -
abundance: -
v_gene: TRBV4-2
CDR3nt: TGTGCCAGCAGCCAAGCCCTAGCCTTCACAGATACGCAGTATTTT
CDR3aa: CASSQALAFTDTQYF

j_gene: TRBJ2-4
d_gene: TRBD2
abundance: -
v_gene: TRBV18
CDR3nt: TGTGCCAGCTCTTTGACTAGCGGGGCCAAAAACATTCAGTACTTC
CDR3aa: CASSLTSGAKNIQYF

j_gene: TRBJ1-1
d_gene: -
abundance: -
v_gene: TRBV4-1
CDR3nt: TGCGCCAGCAGCCAAGAGGGGAGGGCGAACACTGAAGCTTTCTTT
CDR3aa: CASSQEGRANTEAFF

j_gene: TRBJ2-1
d_gene: TRBD1
abundance: -
v_gene: TRBV2
CDR3nt: TGTGCCAGCACCAGAGACAGGGTGGAGTCGAATGAGCAGTTCTTC
CDR3aa: CASTRDRVESNEQFF

j_gene: TRBJ2-2
d_gene: TRBD2
abundance: -
v_gene: TRBV27
CDR3nt: TGTGCCAGCAGTTTAATGGGGCGGGGGGGCCCCCCCGGGGAGCTGTTTTTT
CDR3aa: CASSLMGRGGPPGELFF

j_gene: TRBJ2-3
d_gene: -
abundance: -
v_gene: TRBV28
CDR3nt: TGTGCCAGCAGTTCGACAGATACGCAGTATTTT
CDR3aa: CASSSTDTQYF

j_gene: TRBJ1-2
d_gene: TRBD1
abundance: -
v_gene: TRBV30
CDR3nt: TGTGCCTGGGGGACAGGCGCCTATGGCTACACCTTC
CDR3aa: CAWGTGAYGYTF

j_gene: TRBJ2-1
d_gene: TRBD2
abundance: -
v_gene: TRBV19
CDR3nt: TGTGCCAGTAGTATGGGGACTAGCGGTTACAATGAGCAGTTCTTC
CDR3aa: CASSMGTSGYNEQFF

j_gene: TRBJ1-4
d_gene: -
abundance: -
v_gene: TRBV2
CDR3nt: TGTGCCAGCAGGGGAGTGTTTGAAAAACTGTTTTTT
CDR3aa: CASRGVFEKLFF

j_gene: TRBJ1-2
d_gene: -
abundance: -
v_gene: TRBV30
CDR3nt: TGTGCCTGGAGTCCAAACAGGGAAGGCTACACCTTC
CDR3aa: CAWSPNREGYTF

j_gene: TRBJ2-5
d_gene: -
abundance: -
v_gene: TRBV10-3
CDR3nt: TGTGCCATCACCGCTAATGGGGCTCAAGAGACCCAGTACTTC
CDR3aa: CAITANGAQETQYF

j_gene: TRBJ1-2
d_gene: TRBD1
abundance: -
v_gene: TRBV4-2
CDR3nt: TGTGCCAGCAGCCACAACGACAGGGACTATGGCTACACCTTC
CDR3aa: CASSHNDRDYGYTF

j_gene: TRBJ1-2
d_gene: -
abundance: -
v_gene: TRBV3-1/TRBV3-2
CDR3nt: TGTGCCAGCGATTATCTACGTGTTGGAAGGAACTACGGCTACACCTTC
CDR3aa: CASDYLRVGRNYGYTF

j_gene: TRBJ1-5
d_gene: TRBD1
abundance: -
v_gene: TRBV30
CDR3nt: TGTGCCTGGAGTGCCTACAGGGGTGTTGGCAATCAGCCCCAGCATTTT
CDR3aa: CAWSAYRGVGNQPQHF

j_gene: TRBJ1-3
d_gene: -
abundance: few
v_gene: TRBV24-1
CDR3nt: TGTGCCACCCCCGGGCAGGGTGGAAACACCATATATTTT
CDR3aa: CATPGQGGNTIYF

j_gene: TRBJ1-4
d_gene: -
abundance: -
v_gene: TRBV6-5
CDR3nt: TGTGCCAGCAGTTACTCCCTCGCAACTAATGAAAAACTGTTTTTT
CDR3aa: CASSYSLATNEKLFF

j_gene: TRBJ2-7
d_gene: TRBD2
abundance: -
v_gene: TRBV6-5
CDR3nt: TGTGCCAGCAGTTACCGGACTAGCCGACTGACCTACGAGCAGTACTTC
CDR3aa: CASSYRTSRLTYEQYF

j_gene: TRBJ1-6
d_gene: -
abundance: -
v_gene: TRBV30
CDR3nt: TGTGCCTGGAGTGCGTGGACTGTGAATTCACCCCTCCACTTT
CDR3aa: CAWSAWTVNSPLHF

j_gene: TRBJ1-1
d_gene: -
abundance: -
v_gene: TRBV30
CDR3nt: TGTGCCTGGGGACGGGCGGGGACTGAAGCTTTCTTT
CDR3aa: CAWGRAGTEAFF

j_gene: TRBJ2-3
d_gene: -
abundance: -
v_gene: TRBV5-1
CDR3nt: TGCGCCAGCAGCTTGGGGGCCAACCTAGATACGCAGTATTTT
CDR3aa: CASSLGANLDTQYF

j_gene: TRBJ1-4
d_gene: TRBD1
abundance: -
v_gene: TRBV24-1
CDR3nt: TGTGCCACCAGTGATCGGACAGGGGATGAAAAACTGTTTTTT
CDR3aa: CATSDRTGDEKLFF

j_gene: TRBJ2-7
d_gene: TRBD2
abundance: -
v_gene: TRBV28
CDR3nt: TGTGCCAGCAGTTTAATCAGCGGGGGGATCATGGACGAGCAGTACTTC
CDR3aa: CASSLISGGIMDEQYF

j_gene: TRBJ2-7
d_gene: -
abundance: -
v_gene: TRBV4-1
CDR3nt: TGCGCCAGCAGCCAAGACAGACAGATGGGCTCCTACGAGCAGTACTTC
CDR3aa: CASSQDRQMGSYEQYF

j_gene: TRBJ1-2
d_gene: TRBD1
abundance: -
v_gene: TRBV28
CDR3nt: TGTGCCAGCAGTTTTTCAACCGGGACAGGGGGCGGCTACACCTTC
CDR3aa: CASSFSTGTGGGYTF

j_gene: TRBJ1-2
d_gene: -
abundance: -
v_gene: TRBV6-5
CDR3nt: TGTGCCAGCCATCCAGTCCCCGGGGGGGGCTACACCTTC
CDR3aa: CASHPVPGGGYTF

j_gene: TRBJ1-4
d_gene: -
abundance: -
v_gene: TRBV2
CDR3nt: TGTGCCAGCAACAGGGAAACTAATGAAAAACTGTTTTTT
CDR3aa: CASNRETNEKLFF

j_gene: TRBJ1-2
d_gene: -
abundance: once
v_gene: TRBV6-1
CDR3nt: TGTGCCAGCAGTGAACAGGGGAATGGCTACACCTTC
CDR3aa: CASSEQGNGYTF

j_gene: TRBJ1-2
d_gene: -
abundance: -
v_gene: TRBV6-5
CDR3nt: TGTGCCAGCAGTTTTGGGGGGAGCTATGGCTACACCTTC
CDR3aa: CASSFGGSYGYTF